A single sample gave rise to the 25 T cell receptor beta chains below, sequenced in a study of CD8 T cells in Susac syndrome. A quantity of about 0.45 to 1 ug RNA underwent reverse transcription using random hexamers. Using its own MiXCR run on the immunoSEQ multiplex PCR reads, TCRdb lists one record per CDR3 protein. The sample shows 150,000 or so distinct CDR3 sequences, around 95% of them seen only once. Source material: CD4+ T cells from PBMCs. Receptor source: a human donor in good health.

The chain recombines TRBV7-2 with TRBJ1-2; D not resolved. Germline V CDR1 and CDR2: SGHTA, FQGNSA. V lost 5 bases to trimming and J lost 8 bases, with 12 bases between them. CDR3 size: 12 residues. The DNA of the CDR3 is TGTGCCAGCAGCCTCCCCCAATACGGCTACACCTTC. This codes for CASSLPQYGYTF. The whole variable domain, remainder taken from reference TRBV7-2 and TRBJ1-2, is GAGVSQSPSNKVTEKGKDVELRCDPISGHTALYWYRQSLGQGLEFLIYFQGNSAPDKSGLPSDRFSAERTGGSVSTLTIQRTQQEDSAVYLCASSLPQYGYTFGSGTRLTVV.

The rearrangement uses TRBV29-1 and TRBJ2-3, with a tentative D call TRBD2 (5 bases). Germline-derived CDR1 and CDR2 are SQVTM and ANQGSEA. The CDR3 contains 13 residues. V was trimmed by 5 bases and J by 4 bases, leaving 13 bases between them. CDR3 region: CSVLGAGPDTQYF. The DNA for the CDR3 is TGCAGCGTTTTGGGTGCGGGTCCAGATACGCAGTATTTT.

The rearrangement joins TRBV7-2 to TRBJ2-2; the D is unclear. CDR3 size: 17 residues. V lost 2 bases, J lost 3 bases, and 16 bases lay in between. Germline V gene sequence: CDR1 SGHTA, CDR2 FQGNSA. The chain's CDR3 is CASSLKPARYYTGELFF. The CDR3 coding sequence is TGTGCCAGCAGCTTAAAGCCAGCGAGGTATTACACCGGGGAGCTGTTTTTT.

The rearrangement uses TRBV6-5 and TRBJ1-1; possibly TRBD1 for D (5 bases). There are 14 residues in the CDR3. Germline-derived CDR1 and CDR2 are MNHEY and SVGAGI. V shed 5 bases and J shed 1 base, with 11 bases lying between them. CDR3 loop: CASSEQDENTEAFF. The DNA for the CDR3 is TGTGCCAGCAGTGAACAGGATGAGAACACTGAAGCTTTCTTT.

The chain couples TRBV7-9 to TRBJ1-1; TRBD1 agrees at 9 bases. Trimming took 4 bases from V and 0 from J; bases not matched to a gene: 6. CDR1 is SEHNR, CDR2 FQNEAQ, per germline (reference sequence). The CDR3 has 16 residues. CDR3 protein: CASSYPTGGMNTEAFF. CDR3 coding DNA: TGTGCCAGCAGCTATCCGACAGGGGGAATGAACACTGAAGCTTTCTTT.

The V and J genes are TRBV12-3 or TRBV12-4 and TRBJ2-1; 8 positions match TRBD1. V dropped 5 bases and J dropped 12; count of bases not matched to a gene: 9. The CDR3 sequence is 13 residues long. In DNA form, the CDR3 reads TGTGCCAGCAGTGCACAGACAGGGGTCGGGCAGTTCTTC. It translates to CASSAQTGVGQFF.

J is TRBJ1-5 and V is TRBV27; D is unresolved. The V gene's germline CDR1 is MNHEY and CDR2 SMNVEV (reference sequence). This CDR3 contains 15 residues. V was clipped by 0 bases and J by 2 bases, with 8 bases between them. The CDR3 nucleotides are TGTGCCAGCAGTTTATCGGCCGGACGCAATCAGCCCCAGCATTTT. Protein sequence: CASSLSAGRNQPQHF.

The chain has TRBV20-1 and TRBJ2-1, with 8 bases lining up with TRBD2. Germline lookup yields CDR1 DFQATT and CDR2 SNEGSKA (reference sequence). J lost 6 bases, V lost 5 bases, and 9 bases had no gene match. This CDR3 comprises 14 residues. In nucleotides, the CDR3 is TGCAGTGCTTCCACTAGCGGCCCCTTCAATGAGCAGTTCTTC. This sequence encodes CSASTSGPFNEQFF.

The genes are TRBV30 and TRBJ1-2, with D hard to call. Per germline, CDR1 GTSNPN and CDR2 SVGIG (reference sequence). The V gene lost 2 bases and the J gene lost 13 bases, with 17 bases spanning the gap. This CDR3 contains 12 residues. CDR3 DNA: TGTGCCTGGAGTTTAAAAGCGGCCGGAGGCACCTTC. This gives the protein CAWSLKAAGGTF.

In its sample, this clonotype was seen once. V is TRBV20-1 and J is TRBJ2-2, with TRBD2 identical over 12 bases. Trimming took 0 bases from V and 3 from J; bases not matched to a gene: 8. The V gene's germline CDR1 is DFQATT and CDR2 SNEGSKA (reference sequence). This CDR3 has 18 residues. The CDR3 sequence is CSARDVLAGGLDTGELFF. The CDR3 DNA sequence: TGCAGTGCTAGAGATGTGCTAGCGGGGGGGCTTGACACCGGGGAGCTGTTTTTT.

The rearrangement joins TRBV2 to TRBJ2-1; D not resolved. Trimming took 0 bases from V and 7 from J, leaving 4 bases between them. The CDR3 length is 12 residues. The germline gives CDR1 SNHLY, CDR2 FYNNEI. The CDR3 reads CASSEAGNEQFF. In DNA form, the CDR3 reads TGTGCCAGCAGTGAAGCCGGGAATGAGCAGTTCTTC.

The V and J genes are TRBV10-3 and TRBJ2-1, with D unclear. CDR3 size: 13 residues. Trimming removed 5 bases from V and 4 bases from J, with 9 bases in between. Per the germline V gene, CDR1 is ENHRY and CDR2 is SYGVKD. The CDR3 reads CAISPDEYNEQFF. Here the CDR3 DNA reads TGTGCCATCAGTCCGGACGAGTACAATGAGCAGTTCTTC.

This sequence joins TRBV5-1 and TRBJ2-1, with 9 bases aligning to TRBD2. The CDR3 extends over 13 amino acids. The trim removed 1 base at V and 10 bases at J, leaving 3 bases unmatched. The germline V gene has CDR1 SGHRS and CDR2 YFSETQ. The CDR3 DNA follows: TGCGCCAGCAGCTTGACAGCGGGGGGCGAGCAGTTCTTC. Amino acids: CASSLTAGGEQFF.

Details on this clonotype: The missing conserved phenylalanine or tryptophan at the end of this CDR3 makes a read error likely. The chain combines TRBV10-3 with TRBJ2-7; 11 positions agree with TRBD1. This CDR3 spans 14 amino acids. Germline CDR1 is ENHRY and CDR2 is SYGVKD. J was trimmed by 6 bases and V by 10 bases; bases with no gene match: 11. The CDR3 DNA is TGTGCCACCGGAGGACAGGGGGCTATCTCCGAGCAGTACCTC. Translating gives CATGGQGAISEQYL.

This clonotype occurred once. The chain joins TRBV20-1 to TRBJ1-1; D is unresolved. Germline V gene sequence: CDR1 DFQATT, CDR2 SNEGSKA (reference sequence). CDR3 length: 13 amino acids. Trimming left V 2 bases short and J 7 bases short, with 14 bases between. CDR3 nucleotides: TGCAGTGCTAGAAGCGTCTCAGCGGGTGAAGCTTTCTTT. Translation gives CSARSVSAGEAFF.

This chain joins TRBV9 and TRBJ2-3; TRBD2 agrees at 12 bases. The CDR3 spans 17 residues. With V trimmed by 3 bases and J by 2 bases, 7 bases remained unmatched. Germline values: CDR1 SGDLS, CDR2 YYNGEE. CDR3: CASSGGLAGIHTDTQYF. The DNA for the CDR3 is TGTGCCAGCAGCGGAGGACTAGCGGGGATACACACAGATACGCAGTATTTT. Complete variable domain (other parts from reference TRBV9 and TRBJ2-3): DSGVTQTPKHLITATGQRVTLRCSPRSGDLSVYWYQQSLDQGLQFLIQYYNGEERAKGNILERFSAQQFPDLHSELNLSSLELGDSALYFCASSGGLAGIHTDTQYFGPGTRLTVL.

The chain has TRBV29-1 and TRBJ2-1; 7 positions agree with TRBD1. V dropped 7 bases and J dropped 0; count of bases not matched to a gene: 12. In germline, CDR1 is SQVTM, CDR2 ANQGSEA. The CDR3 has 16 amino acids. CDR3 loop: CSGFTTGVFSYNEQFF. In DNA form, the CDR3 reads TGCAGCGGATTCACAACAGGGGTTTTCTCCTACAATGAGCAGTTCTTC.

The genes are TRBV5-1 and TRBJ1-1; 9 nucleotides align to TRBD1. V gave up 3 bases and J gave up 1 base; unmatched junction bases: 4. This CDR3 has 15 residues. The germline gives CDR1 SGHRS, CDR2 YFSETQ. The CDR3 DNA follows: TGCGCCAGCAGCTATGGACAGGGGAGGAACACTGAAGCTTTCTTT. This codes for CASSYGQGRNTEAFF. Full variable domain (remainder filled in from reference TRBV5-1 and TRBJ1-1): KAGVTQTPRYLIKTRGQQVTLSCSPISGHRSVSWYQQTPGQGLQFLFEYFSETQRNKGNFPGRFSGRQFSNSRSEMNVSTLELGDSALYLCASSYGQGRNTEAFFGQGTRLTVV.

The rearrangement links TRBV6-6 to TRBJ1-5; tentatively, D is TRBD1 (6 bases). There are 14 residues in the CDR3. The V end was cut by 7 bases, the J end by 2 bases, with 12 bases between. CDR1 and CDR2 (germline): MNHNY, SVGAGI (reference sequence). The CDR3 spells CASKQGSGNQPQHF. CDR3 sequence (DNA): TGTGCCAGCAAGCAGGGGTCGGGCAATCAGCCCCAGCATTTT.

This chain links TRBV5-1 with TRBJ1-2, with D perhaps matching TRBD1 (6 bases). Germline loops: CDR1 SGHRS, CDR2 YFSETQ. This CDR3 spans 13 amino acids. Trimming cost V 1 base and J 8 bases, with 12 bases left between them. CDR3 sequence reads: CASSLNRDSGYTF. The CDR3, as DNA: TGCGCCAGCAGCTTGAACAGGGATAGCGGCTACACCTTC.

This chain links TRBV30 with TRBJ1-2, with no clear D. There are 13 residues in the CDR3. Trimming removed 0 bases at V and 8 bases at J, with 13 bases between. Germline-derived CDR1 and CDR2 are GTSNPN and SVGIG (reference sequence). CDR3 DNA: TGTGCCTGGAGTGTACTGGATAGGCGGGGCTACACCTTC. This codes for CAWSVLDRRGYTF.

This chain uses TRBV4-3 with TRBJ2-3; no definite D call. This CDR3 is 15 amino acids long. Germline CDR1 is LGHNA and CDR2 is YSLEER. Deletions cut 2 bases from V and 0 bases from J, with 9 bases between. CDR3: CASSQRSSSTDTQYF. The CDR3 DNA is TGCGCCAGCAGCCAACGAAGCTCTAGCACAGATACGCAGTATTTT.

Here the CDR3 reads CASSSIITDTQYF. The CDR3 coding sequence is TGTGCCAGCAGCTCGATTATTACAGATACGCAGTATTTT. The chain has TRBV7-3 and TRBJ2-3; no reliable D call. Germline V gene sequence: CDR1 SGHTA, CDR2 FQGTGA. The CDR3 is 13 amino acids. V was cut by 4 bases and J by 3 bases, with 8 bases left in between.

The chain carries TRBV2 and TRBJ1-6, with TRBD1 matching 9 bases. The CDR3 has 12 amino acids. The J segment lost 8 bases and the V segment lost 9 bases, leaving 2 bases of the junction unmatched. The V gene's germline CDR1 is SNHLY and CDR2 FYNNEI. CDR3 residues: CARTGGDSPLHF. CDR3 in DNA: TGTGCCAGAACAGGGGGCGATTCACCCCTCCACTTT.

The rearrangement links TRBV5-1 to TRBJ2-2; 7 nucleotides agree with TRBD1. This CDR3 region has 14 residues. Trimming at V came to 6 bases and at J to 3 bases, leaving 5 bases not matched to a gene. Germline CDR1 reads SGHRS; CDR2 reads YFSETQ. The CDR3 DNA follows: TGCGCCAGCACTAGACAGGGCGACACCGGGGAGCTGTTTTTT. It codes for CASTRQGDTGELFF.